The source of this TCR beta chain is a study of blood T cell repertoires in COVID-19. At the level of the study: The analysed material was cDNA or gDNA that came from T cells, B-cell-depleted T cells, or PBMCs.

This CDR3 has 16 amino acids. Germline CDR1 and CDR2: SGHTA and FQGNSA. V gave up 5 bases and J gave up 4 bases; unmatched junction bases: 10. In terms of age and location, participants ranged from roughly 18 to 95 years and lived in about two dozen US areas. Methods used by the authors: Amplified reference gene primers provided the basis for estimating nucleated cell counts. Profiling relied on immunoSEQ multiplex PCR, and the TCRdb table lists in-frame clones only, not all of them. The DNA gave D and trimming, while V, J and clone size come from that table. The table lists about 430,000 clones, nearly 90% of them singletons.

The chain employs TRBV7-2 and TRBJ1-3; 8 bases match TRBD1. This TCR came from a woman aged 18-29 years who had been exposed to COVID-19. Sequencing was done on a sample of PBMCs or T cells enriched from blood (not recorded which). As DNA, the CDR3 is TGTGCCAGCAGCCCCTCGACAGGGGTGGAGGGAAACACCATATATTTT. Translation gives CASSPSTGVEGNTIYF.